The 27 T cell receptor beta chains given below trace back to one sample, sequenced in a study of OX40 agonist ivuxolimab in advanced cancers. Library preparation was by the immunoSEQ multiplex PCR assay. TCRdb limited this immuneACCESS table to in-frame rearrangements with V and J called. A share of clones is missing; checked studies link under half to unresolved V genes, and the rest is unexplained. The sample data list 45,000 to 55,000 clones, and around nine tenths of these were observed just once. Roughly 13% of the sample is taken by the ten largest. The sequences come from CD4+ or CD8+ T cells sorted from blood, collected in a trial of the OX40 agonist ivuxolimab. These receptors originate from an adult with an advanced solid tumor such as melanoma, head and neck, liver or kidney cancer.

This clone was seen once. The chain joins TRBV10-1 to TRBJ2-7; D is possibly TRBD1 or TRBD2 (5 bases each). Trimming pared 6 bases from V and 3 bases from J, leaving 15 bases between. CDR1 and CDR2 from the germline V gene are WNHNN and SYGVQD (reference sequence). This CDR3 contains 14 residues. CDR3 loop: CASRHTGTLYEQYF. The DNA for the CDR3 is TGCGCCAGCAGGCACACCGGGACGCTCTACGAGCAGTACTTC.

The chain has TRBV7-9 and TRBJ2-7, with TRBD1 identical over 10 bases. The CDR3 has 15 amino acids. CDR1 and CDR2 from the germline V gene are SEHNR and FQNEAQ (reference sequence). J lost 4 bases, V lost 5 bases, and 8 bases had no gene match. CDR3 sequence (DNA): TGTGCCAGCAGCCACCCTAGGGACAGGGGATACGAGCAGTACTTC. This encodes CASSHPRDRGYEQYF.

This clone has more than one count but fewer than ten. The gene calls are TRBV10-3 and TRBJ2-1; 8 bases line up with TRBD1. Germline lookup yields CDR1 ENHRY and CDR2 SYGVKD. The J segment lost 5 bases and the V segment lost 0 bases, leaving 6 bases of the junction unmatched. The CDR3 loop spans 16 amino acids. CDR3 sequence reads: CAISESFQGANNEQFF. As DNA, the CDR3 is TGTGCCATCAGTGAGTCGTTCCAGGGGGCCAACAATGAGCAGTTCTTC.

V is TRBV19 and J is TRBJ1-1; D not resolved. CDR1 is LNHDA, CDR2 SQIVND, per germline (reference sequence). This CDR3 has 14 residues. Trimming pared 5 bases from V and 3 bases from J, leaving 13 bases between. CDR3 amino acids: CASSPQEVYTEAFF. CDR3 nucleotides: TGTGCCAGTAGTCCTCAAGAGGTTTACACTGAAGCTTTCTTT.

The rearrangement joins TRBV15 to TRBJ2-1; a possible D gene is TRBD2 (6 bases). CDR1 and CDR2 from the germline V gene are LNHNV and YYDKDF (reference sequence). The CDR3 is 16 residues long. Trimming pared 1 base from V and 4 bases from J, leaving 14 bases between. CDR3 loop: CATSRATGGLYNEQFF. CDR3 coding DNA: TGTGCCACCAGCAGAGCAACTGGGGGACTTTACAATGAGCAGTTCTTC. Drawing the rest from reference TRBV15 and TRBJ2-1, the complete variable domain is DAMVIQNPRYQVTQFGKPVTLSCSQTLNHNVMYWYQQKSSQAPKLLFHYYDKDFNNEADTPDNFQSRRPNTSFCFLDIRSPGLGDTAMYLCATSRATGGLYNEQFFGPGTRLTVL.

This clone came up once. The chain uses TRBV5-1 and TRBJ2-2, with 7 positions matching TRBD2. This CDR3 contains 16 residues. Germline V gene lookup returns CDR1 SGHRS and CDR2 YFSETQ. The ends lost 4 bases at V and 4 bases at J; junction bases unmatched: 10. CDR3 sequence (DNA): TGCGCCAGCAGCGGGACGGGCGGGAGTTTCACCGGGGAGCTGTTTTTT. Its protein is CASSGTGGSFTGELFF.

The rearrangement links TRBV7-6 to TRBJ1-1; weak D call: TRBD1 (6 bases). The CDR3 spans 13 residues. Trimming took 6 bases from V and 0 from J, leaving 8 bases between them. CDR1 and CDR2 from the germline V gene are SGHVS and FNYEAQ. The CDR3 DNA reads TGTGCCAGCAGTACAGGGTTGAACACTGAAGCTTTCTTT. It is translated as CASSTGLNTEAFF. Drawing the rest from reference TRBV7-6 and TRBJ1-1, the complete variable domain is GAGVSQSPRYKVTKRGQDVALRCDPISGHVSLYWYRQALGQGPEFLTYFNYEAQQDKSGLPNDRFSAERPEGSISTLTIQRTEQRDSAMYRCASSTGLNTEAFFGQGTRLTVV.

CDR3: CASSRGGLPYEQYF. CDR3 in DNA: TGTGCCAGTAGTAGGGGGGGATTACCATACGAGCAGTACTTC. The rearrangement joins TRBV19 to TRBJ2-7; 7 bases are a match to TRBD2. Germline V gene data show CDR1 as LNHDA and CDR2 as SQIVND (reference sequence). Trimming at V came to 4 bases and at J to 4 bases, leaving 7 bases not matched to a gene. The CDR3 is 14 amino acids.

Regarding this clone: The junction does not match germline at one end; this may be a read error. The CDR3 loop is CTSSTGHLLGNQPQHF. In nucleotides, the CDR3 is TGTACCAGCAGCACGGGACACCTGTTGGGCAATCAGCCCCAGCATTTT. J is TRBJ1-5 and V is TRBV7-8, with D perhaps matching TRBD1 (6 bases). The CDR3 runs 16 residues. Germline CDR1 and CDR2: SGHVS and FQNEAQ.

The chain couples TRBV5-1 to TRBJ2-1; 14 bases are shared with TRBD2. The length of the CDR3 is 19 residues. The germline gives CDR1 SGHRS, CDR2 YFSETQ. V was pared by 2 bases and J by 0 bases, with 7 bases of the junction left unmatched. This CDR3 is CASSFGGLAGGISYNEQFF. In DNA, the CDR3 is TGCGCCAGCAGCTTTGGAGGACTAGCGGGAGGAATCTCCTACAATGAGCAGTTCTTC.

The genes are TRBV30 and TRBJ2-7, with 12 bases fitting TRBD2. The CDR3 is 18 residues long. Germline V gene lookup returns CDR1 GTSNPN and CDR2 SVGIG (reference sequence). J lost 3 bases, V lost 2 bases, and 14 bases had no gene match. CDR3 DNA sequence: TGTGCCTGGAGTCAAGGGAGCCTAGCGGGAGGGCCGGGCTACGAGCAGTACTTC. This translates into CAWSQGSLAGGPGYEQYF. Combining the CDR3 with reference TRBV30 and TRBJ2-7 gives the whole variable domain SQTIHQWPATLVQPVGSPLSLECTVEGTSNPNLYWYRQAAGRGLQLLFYSVGIGQISSEVPQNLSASRPQDRQFILSSKKLLLSDSGFYLCAWSQGSLAGGPGYEQYFGPGTRLTVT.

This clone was observed once. This rearrangement joins TRBV6-5 to TRBJ1-2; no reliable D call. Trimming shortened V by 0 bases and J by 7 bases, and 9 bases separated the two germline ends. This CDR3 contains 13 residues. Per germline, CDR1 MNHEY and CDR2 SVGAGI. The CDR3 loop is CASSYSRVLGYTF. DNA of the CDR3: TGTGCCAGCAGTTACTCCCGCGTTCTTGGCTACACCTTC.

V is TRBV5-1 and J is TRBJ2-7; 8 nucleotides line up with TRBD1. V shed 4 bases and J 6 bases; nucleotides not matched to a gene: 9. Germline V gene lookup returns CDR1 SGHRS and CDR2 YFSETQ. This CDR3 spans 14 amino acids. For the CDR3, the DNA is TGCGCCAGCAGCGCCACAGGGGGGTTGGGCGAGCAGTACTTC. Encoded protein: CASSATGGLGEQYF. The whole variable domain, remainder taken from reference TRBV5-1 and TRBJ2-7, is KAGVTQTPRYLIKTRGQQVTLSCSPISGHRSVSWYQQTPGQGLQFLFEYFSETQRNKGNFPGRFSGRQFSNSRSEMNVSTLELGDSALYLCASSATGGLGEQYFGPGTRLTVT.

CDR3 loop: CASSPGTVAVNANEKLFF. CDR3 bases: TGTGCCAGCAGCCCCGGGACGGTCGCCGTAAACGCTAATGAAAAACTGTTTTTT. This chain links TRBV7-9 with TRBJ1-4; D may be TRBD1 (5 bases). The CDR3 extends over 18 amino acids. V was shortened by 5 bases and J by 3 bases, with 22 bases between the two germline ends. The germline gives CDR1 SEHNR, CDR2 FQNEAQ (reference sequence).

The chain recombines TRBV30 with TRBJ1-2, with D perhaps matching TRBD1 (6 bases). The germline V gene encodes CDR1 GTSNPN and CDR2 SVGIG (reference sequence). V was clipped by 0 bases and J by 5 bases, with 10 bases between them. The length of the CDR3 is 13 residues. CDR3 residues: CAWSVGGHYGYTF. The CDR3 bases are TGTGCCTGGAGTGTAGGGGGACATTATGGCTACACCTTC.

This chain uses TRBV18 with TRBJ2-2; 7 bases agree with TRBD1. CDR3 length: 14 residues. After removal of 5 bases from V and 4 bases from J, the junction contained 4 bases not matched to a gene. Looked up from germline, CDR1 is KGHSH and CDR2 is LQKENI. DNA for the CDR3: TGTGCCAGCTCAAAGGGACAGATCACCGGGGAGCTGTTTTTT. Residues: CASSKGQITGELFF.

V usage is TRBV6-6 and J usage is TRBJ2-7, with TRBD2 matching 13 bases. From germline, CDR1 is MNHNY and CDR2 SVGAGI (reference sequence). This CDR3 has 15 residues. The ends lost 6 bases at V and 6 bases at J; junction bases unmatched: 8. The CDR3, as DNA: TGTGCCAGCAGATCCAGGACTAGCGGGAGAGTCGAGCAGTACTTC. Translated, it gives CASRSRTSGRVEQYF.

This chain connects TRBV5-5 to TRBJ1-2, with D unresolved. The germline gives CDR1 SGHKS, CDR2 YYEKEE (reference sequence). The ends were cut back, 4 bases at V and 7 bases at J, with 11 bases in the middle. CDR3 size: 12 residues. The CDR3 nucleotides are TGTGCCAGCAGCCGGCCCACGGGTGGCTACACCTTC. Its protein is CASSRPTGGYTF.

The chain combines TRBV4-1 with TRBJ2-2, with unresolved D. The germline gives CDR1 MGHRA, CDR2 YSYEKL. Trimming took off 2 bases at V and 1 base at J, with 11 bases between the two ends. CDR3 length: 16 residues. CDR3 protein: CASSQRVYRNTGELFF. CDR3 bases: TGCGCCAGCAGCCAAAGGGTTTATCGGAACACCGGGGAGCTGTTTTTT.

The chain recombines TRBV11-3 with TRBJ1-1, with D tentatively TRBD1 (5 bases). Germline V CDR1 and CDR2: SGHNT, YENEEA. CDR3 size: 13 residues. Trimming shortened V by 5 bases and J by 5 bases, and 12 bases separated the two germline ends. In DNA, the CDR3 is TGTGCCAGCAGCCTGCTGGGGGAGACTGAAGCTTTCTTT. It yields the protein CASSLLGETEAFF.

This chain uses TRBV19 with TRBJ2-1; no definite D call. The CDR3 has 17 amino acids. Trimming removed 4 bases at V and 5 bases at J, with 21 bases between. CDR1 LNHDA and CDR2 SQIVND come from the germline V gene (reference sequence). CDR3 sequence reads: CASSTYRARWSDNEQFF. CDR3 nucleotides: TGTGCCAGTAGTACCTATAGAGCACGTTGGTCAGACAATGAGCAGTTCTTC.

V usage is TRBV27 and J usage is TRBJ2-1; TRBD1 matches at 9 bases. V shed 4 bases and J 8 bases; nucleotides not matched to a gene: 6. The CDR3 extends over 14 amino acids. Per germline, CDR1 MNHEY and CDR2 SMNVEV (reference sequence). CDR3 protein: CASSSGTGLYEQFF. The CDR3 DNA is TGTGCCAGCAGTTCCGGGACAGGGCTGTATGAGCAGTTCTTC.

This clone is medium-sized in the sample. This sequence joins TRBV7-2 and TRBJ1-2; 10 bases map to TRBD1. CDR3 length equals 14 residues. Germline-derived CDR1 and CDR2 are SGHTA and FQGNSA. After removal of 5 bases from V and 4 bases from J, the junction contained 4 bases not matched to a gene. CDR3 region: CASSRDRGGYGYTF. The CDR3 DNA reads as TGTGCCAGCAGCCGGGACAGGGGCGGCTATGGCTACACCTTC.

The chain joins TRBV25-1 to TRBJ1-1, with 9 bases aligning to TRBD1. V lost 6 bases, J lost 6 bases, and 11 bases stayed unmatched. CDR3 length: 15 residues. CDR1 and CDR2 (germline): MGHDK, SYGVNS. The DNA of the CDR3 is TGTGCCAGCAGGGGGGCTCCGGGACAGGGACCTGAAGCTTTCTTT. Translation gives CASRGAPGQGPEAFF.

This clone was seen a few times. J is TRBJ2-5 and V is TRBV19; TRBD1 matches at 7 bases. CDR1 LNHDA and CDR2 SQIVND come from the germline V gene (reference sequence). The CDR3 loop spans 15 amino acids. After removal of 4 bases from V and 5 bases from J, the junction contained 10 bases not matched to a gene. The CDR3 DNA is TGTGCCAGTAGTAGGGACAGAGGAAGACAGGAGACCCAGTACTTC. Protein sequence: CASSRDRGRQETQYF.

The J gene is TRBJ2-2, the V gene TRBV5-5; D is undetermined. From germline, CDR1 is SGHKS and CDR2 YYEKEE (reference sequence). V was cut by 4 bases and J by 6 bases, with 7 bases left in between. CDR3 length: 12 residues. DNA of the CDR3: TGTGCCAGCAGCCGTTGGTCCGGGGAGCTGTTTTTT. Its translation is CASSRWSGELFF.

V usage is TRBV19 and J usage is TRBJ1-5; TRBD1 matches at 7 bases. The CDR3 loop spans 14 amino acids. The germline gives CDR1 LNHDA, CDR2 SQIVND (reference sequence). J lost 4 bases, V lost 10 bases, and 10 bases had no gene match. CDR3 in DNA: TGTGCCACTAACGGACAGGTCGAAAATCAGCCCCAGCATTTT. It is translated as CATNGQVENQPQHF.